These 2 T cell receptor beta chains originate from one sample sequenced in a study of blood T cell repertoires in COVID-19. Only in-frame clones appear in the TCRdb table, and some are missing; sequencing was by immunoSEQ multiplex PCR. The sample lists about 240,000 clones, more than 85% occurring once. Sequenced material: peripheral blood. The receptors were gathered from a woman in her seventies with active or convalescent COVID-19.

The chain uses TRBV27 and TRBJ1-4; possibly TRBD1 for D (5 bases). Looked up from germline, CDR1 is MNHEY and CDR2 is SMNVEV (reference sequence). V lost 2 bases, J lost 5 bases, and 15 bases lay in between. CDR3 size: 16 residues. The CDR3 protein is CASSLGRGIGNEKLFF. The CDR3 DNA is TGTGCCAGCAGTTTAGGGAGGGGAATAGGGAATGAAAAACTGTTTTTT. Full variable domain (rest looked up from reference TRBV27 and TRBJ1-4): EAQVTQNPRYLITVTGKKLTVTCSQNMNHEYMSWYRQDPGLGLRQIYYSMNVEVTDKGDVPEGYKVSRKEKRNFPLILESPSPNQTSLYFCASSLGRGIGNEKLFFGSGTQLSVL.

This clone was counted a single time. The rearrangement joins TRBV5-5 to TRBJ2-7, with 9 bases aligning to TRBD1. Germline V CDR1 and CDR2: SGHKS, YYEKEE (reference sequence). This CDR3 is 15 amino acids long. V lost 3 bases and J lost 4; bases outside the gene matches: 8. CDR3 protein: CASSSAGTGIYEQYF. The CDR3 DNA reads as TGTGCCAGCAGCTCCGCCGGGACAGGGATTTACGAGCAGTACTTC.